These T cell receptor beta chains were read from a single sample in a study of T-cell reconstitution after alpha-beta-depleted transplantation in children. TCRdb re-called the PCR reads through MiXCR, storing one row per CDR3 protein. Of more than 150,000 distinct CDR3 sequences listed, just over 14% are singletons. Sequencing used PBMCs from the stem cell graft donor, obtained from the stem cell graft. These receptors all come from a human donor who donated a stem cell graft to a child with acute lymphoblastic leukemia. The conserved cysteine and the conserved F or W are not part of the CDR3 here. Each record gives: V gene, CDR3 protein.

v_gene: TRBV12-3/TRBV12-4
CDR3aa: ASSFGGGQETQY

v_gene: TRBV11-2
CDR3aa: ASSLERDRAYEQY

v_gene: TRBV5-1
CDR3aa: ASSRPGTGATLAGAF

v_gene: TRBV7-8
CDR3aa: ASSRVLYEQY

v_gene: TRBV12-3/TRBV12-4
CDR3aa: ASSFYGRSDIQY

v_gene: TRBV7-2
CDR3aa: ASSLGTGAYTDTQY

v_gene: TRBV7-6
CDR3aa: ASSLGQGARFEAF

v_gene: TRBV24-1
CDR3aa: ATSRTSGRYNEQF

v_gene: TRBV12-3/TRBV12-4
CDR3aa: ASSFSPNTEAF

v_gene: TRBV27
CDR3aa: ASSFLGAGDEKLF

v_gene: TRBV11-2
CDR3aa: ASSSDLGPNDYHSPLH

v_gene: TRBV5-5
CDR3aa: ASSLSQIGRAIPF

v_gene: TRBV5-1
CDR3aa: ASTRDMGETQY

v_gene: TRBV7-9
CDR3aa: ASSPPDGSPTGELF

v_gene: TRBV29-1
CDR3aa: SGGAENTEAF

v_gene: TRBV23-1
CDR3aa: ASSQSADRTYEQY

v_gene: TRBV20-1
CDR3aa: SASGGLAGESYTDTQY

v_gene: TRBV12-3/TRBV12-4
CDR3aa: ASRPTHSGRFGANEQF

v_gene: TRBV12-3/TRBV12-4
CDR3aa: ASSWVEETQY

v_gene: TRBV5-1
CDR3aa: ASGQLAGGPTQF

v_gene: TRBV5-6
CDR3aa: ASSGGTGGFEKLF

v_gene: TRBV6-5
CDR3aa: ASISTGTGDSEQY

v_gene: TRBV5-6
CDR3aa: ASSLTSLTDTQY

v_gene: TRBV28
CDR3aa: ASSRTGAGNTIY

v_gene: TRBV6-1
CDR3aa: ASSHGPWGVDQTGELF

v_gene: TRBV5-5
CDR3aa: ASSPWDRGDQPQH

v_gene: TRBV28
CDR3aa: ASSYYRSVGEQF

v_gene: TRBV5-1
CDR3aa: ASRADSNQPQH

v_gene: TRBV11-2
CDR3aa: ASSYSPLAPYEQY